This TCR beta chain was obtained from a study of blood T cell repertoires in COVID-19. TCRdb's copy holds only in-frame clones and misses some; the assay was immunoSEQ multiplex PCR. Here the sample spans approximately 220,000 clones, roughly 82% being singletons. Germline CDR1 is LGHDT and CDR2 is YNNKEL (reference sequence). This CDR3 region has 15 residues. With V trimmed by 2 bases and J by 1 base, 3 bases remained unmatched. This sequence was found in a woman in her sixties or seventies with acute or convalescent COVID-19. The sequencing input was peripheral blood. V and J are TRBV3-1 (or the pseudogene TRBV3-2) and TRBJ1-2; 8 nucleotides align to TRBD1. CDR3 sequence reads: CASSQLDRVNYGYTF. CDR3 sequence (DNA): TGTGCCAGCAGCCAATTGGACAGGGTTAACTATGGCTACACCTTC.